This TCR beta chain was retrieved from a study of cytomegalovirus exposure and HLA in healthy donors. After removal of 0 bases from V and 7 bases from J, the junction contained 9 bases not matched to a gene. Germline loops: CDR1 SGHTA, CDR2 FQGNSA. The CDR3 has 16 residues. 13 Jbeta primers and 60 Vbeta primers were used for the PCR. TCRdb's copy holds only in-frame clones and misses some; the assay was immunoSEQ multiplex PCR. Found here are 90,000 to 110,000 clones, roughly 70% of them singletons; the top ten hold approximately 5.4%. This TCR was recovered from a woman between 65 and 79 years old in good health and CMV-seropositive. The sequenced material came from PBMCs. The chain carries TRBV7-2 and TRBJ1-2; 9 positions agree with TRBD1. CDR3 region: CASSLAGMDRGVGYTF. In DNA form, the CDR3 reads TGTGCCAGCAGCTTAGCGGGAATGGACAGGGGTGTTGGCTACACCTTC. The variable domain in full, completed from reference TRBV7-2 and TRBJ1-2, reads GAGVSQSPSNKVTEKGKDVELRCDPISGHTALYWYRQSLGQGLEFLIYFQGNSAPDKSGLPSDRFSAERTGGSVSTLTIQRTQQEDSAVYLCASSLAGMDRGVGYTFGSGTRLTVV.